Sequencing of this T cell receptor beta chain was carried out in a study of vaccination and CD4 T cells after COVID-19. Study-level points and caveats: Convalescent patients gained a median approximately 90% of their reactive clones only post-vaccination.

Points on this clonotype: Its antigen is not known.

Trimming removed 4 bases from V and 6 bases from J, with 22 bases in between. The length of the CDR3 is 16 residues. Germline V gene sequence: CDR1 SGHDN, CDR2 FVKESK. Treatment: roughly ten-day PBMC culture with coronavirus spike peptide pools or control peptides (ViraFEST assay). Researchers collected the unexposed donor's CD4+ T cells before the COVID-19 pandemic (2011-2018). Culture proceeded for ten to eleven days, and CD4+ T cells were then isolated by negative selection. An Oncomine TCR Beta short-read assay was used to sequence the DNA from cultured CD4+ T cells. Genomic DNA was taken out of cultured CD4+ T cells by extraction. In TCRdb, the PCR reads were re-called with MiXCR into one record per CDR3 protein. The sample carries about 11,000 distinct CDR3 sequences, roughly 30% recorded once.

This TCR was recovered from a human donor in good health. This sequence joins TRBV14 and TRBJ2-7, with D possibly matching TRBD1 (5 bases). Sequenced: CD4+ T cells from blood, cultured in vitro. CDR3 coding DNA: TGTGCCAGCAGCCCTATAGAGGACGCGTCAAGGGGCGAGCAGTACTTC. Translation gives CASSPIEDASRGEQYF.